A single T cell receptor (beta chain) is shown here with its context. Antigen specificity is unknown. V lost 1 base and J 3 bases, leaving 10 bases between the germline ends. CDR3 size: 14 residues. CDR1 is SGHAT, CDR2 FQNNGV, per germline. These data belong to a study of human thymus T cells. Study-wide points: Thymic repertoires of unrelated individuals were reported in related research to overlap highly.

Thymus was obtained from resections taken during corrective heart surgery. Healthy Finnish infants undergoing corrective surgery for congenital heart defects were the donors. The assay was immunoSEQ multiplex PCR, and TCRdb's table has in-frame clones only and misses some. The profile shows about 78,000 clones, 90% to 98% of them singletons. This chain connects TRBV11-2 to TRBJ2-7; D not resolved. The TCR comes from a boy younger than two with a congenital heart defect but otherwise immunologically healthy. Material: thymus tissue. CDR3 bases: TGTGCCAGCAGCTTAGTCAGTAGTGGCTACGAGCAGTACTTC. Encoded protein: CASSLVSSGYEQYF.